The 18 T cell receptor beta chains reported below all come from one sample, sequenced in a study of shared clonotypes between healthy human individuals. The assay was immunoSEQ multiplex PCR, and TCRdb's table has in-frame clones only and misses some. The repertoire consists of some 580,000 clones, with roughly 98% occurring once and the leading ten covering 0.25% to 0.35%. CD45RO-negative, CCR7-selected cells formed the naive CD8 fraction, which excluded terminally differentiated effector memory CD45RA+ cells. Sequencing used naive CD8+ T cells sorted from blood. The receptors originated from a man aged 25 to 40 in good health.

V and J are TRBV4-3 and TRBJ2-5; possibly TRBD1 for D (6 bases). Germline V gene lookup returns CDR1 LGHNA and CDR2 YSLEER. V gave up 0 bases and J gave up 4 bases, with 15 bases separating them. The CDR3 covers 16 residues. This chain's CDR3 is CASSQEMNRATETQYF. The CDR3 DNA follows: TGCGCCAGCAGCCAAGAGATGAACAGGGCCACAGAGACCCAGTACTTC.

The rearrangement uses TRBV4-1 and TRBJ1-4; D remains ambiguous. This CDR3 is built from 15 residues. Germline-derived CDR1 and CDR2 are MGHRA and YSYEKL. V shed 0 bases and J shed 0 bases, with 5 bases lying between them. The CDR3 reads CASSQDGATNEKLFF. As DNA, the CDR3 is TGCGCCAGCAGCCAAGACGGTGCAACTAATGAAAAACTGTTTTTT.

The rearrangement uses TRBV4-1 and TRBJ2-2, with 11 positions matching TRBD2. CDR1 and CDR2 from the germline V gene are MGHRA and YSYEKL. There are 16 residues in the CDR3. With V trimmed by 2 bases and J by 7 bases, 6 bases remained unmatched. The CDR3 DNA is TGCGCCAGCAGCCAAATTAGCGGGAGGGCCGGCGGGGAGCTGTTTTTT. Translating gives CASSQISGRAGGELFF.

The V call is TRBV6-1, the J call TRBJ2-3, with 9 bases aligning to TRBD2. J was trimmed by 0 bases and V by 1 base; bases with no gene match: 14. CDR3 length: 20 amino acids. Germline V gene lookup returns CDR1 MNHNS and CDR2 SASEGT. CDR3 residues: CASSEVVKRLAEDSTDTQYF. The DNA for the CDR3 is TGTGCCAGCAGTGAAGTCGTGAAGCGACTAGCGGAGGACAGCACAGATACGCAGTATTTT.

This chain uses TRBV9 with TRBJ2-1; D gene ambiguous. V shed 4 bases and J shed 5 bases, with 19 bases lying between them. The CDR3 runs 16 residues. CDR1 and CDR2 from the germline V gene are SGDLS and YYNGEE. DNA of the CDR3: TGTGCCAGCAGCTCCATAGACTCCCGGGTGGACAATGAGCAGTTCTTC. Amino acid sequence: CASSSIDSRVDNEQFF. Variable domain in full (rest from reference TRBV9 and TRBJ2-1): DSGVTQTPKHLITATGQRVTLRCSPRSGDLSVYWYQQSLDQGLQFLIQYYNGEERAKGNILERFSAQQFPDLHSELNLSSLELGDSALYFCASSSIDSRVDNEQFFGPGTRLTVL.

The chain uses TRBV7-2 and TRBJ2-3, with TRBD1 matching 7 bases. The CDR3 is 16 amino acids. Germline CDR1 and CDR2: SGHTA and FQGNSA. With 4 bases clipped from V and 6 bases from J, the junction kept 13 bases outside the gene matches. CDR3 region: CASSSGPGQAWDTQYF. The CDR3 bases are TGTGCCAGCAGCTCCGGACCTGGACAGGCTTGGGATACGCAGTATTTT.

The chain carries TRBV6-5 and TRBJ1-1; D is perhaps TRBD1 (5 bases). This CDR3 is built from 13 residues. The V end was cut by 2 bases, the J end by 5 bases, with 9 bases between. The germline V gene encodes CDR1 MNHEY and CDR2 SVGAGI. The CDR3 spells CASSYRGKTEAFF. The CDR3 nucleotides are TGTGCCAGCAGTTACAGGGGTAAAACTGAAGCTTTCTTT.

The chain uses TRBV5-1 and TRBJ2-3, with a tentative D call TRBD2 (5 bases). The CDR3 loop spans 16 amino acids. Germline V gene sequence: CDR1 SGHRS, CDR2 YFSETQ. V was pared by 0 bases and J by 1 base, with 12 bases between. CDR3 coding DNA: TGCGCCAGCAGCTTGGCCGGGGAAGGTGGCACAGATACGCAGTATTTT. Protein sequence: CASSLAGEGGTDTQYF.

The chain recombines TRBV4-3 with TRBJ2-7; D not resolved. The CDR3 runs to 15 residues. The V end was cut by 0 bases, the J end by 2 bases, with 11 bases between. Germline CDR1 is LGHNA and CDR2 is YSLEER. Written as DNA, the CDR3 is TGCGCCAGCAGCCAAGATCGGACGGGCCCCTACGAGCAGTACTTC. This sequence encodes CASSQDRTGPYEQYF.

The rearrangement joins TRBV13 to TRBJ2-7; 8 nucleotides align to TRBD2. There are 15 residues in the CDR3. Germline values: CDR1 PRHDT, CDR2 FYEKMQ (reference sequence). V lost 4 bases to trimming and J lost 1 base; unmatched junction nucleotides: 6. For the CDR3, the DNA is TGTGCCAGCAGCTCCGGGACTAGAAATTCCTACGAGCAGTACTTC. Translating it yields CASSSGTRNSYEQYF.

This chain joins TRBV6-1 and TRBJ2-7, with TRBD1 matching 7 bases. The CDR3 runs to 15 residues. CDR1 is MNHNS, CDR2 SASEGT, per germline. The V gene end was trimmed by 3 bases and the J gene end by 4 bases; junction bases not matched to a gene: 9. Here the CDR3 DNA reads TGTGCCAGCAGTGAGCTTGGGACAGCTTCTTACGAGCAGTACTTC. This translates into CASSELGTASYEQYF.

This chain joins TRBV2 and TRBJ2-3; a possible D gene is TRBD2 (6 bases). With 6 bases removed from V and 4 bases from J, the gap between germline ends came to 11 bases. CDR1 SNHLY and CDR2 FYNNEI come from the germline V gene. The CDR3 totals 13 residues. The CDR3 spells CASRALAADTQYF. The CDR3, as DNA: TGTGCCAGCAGAGCTTTAGCGGCAGATACGCAGTATTTT.

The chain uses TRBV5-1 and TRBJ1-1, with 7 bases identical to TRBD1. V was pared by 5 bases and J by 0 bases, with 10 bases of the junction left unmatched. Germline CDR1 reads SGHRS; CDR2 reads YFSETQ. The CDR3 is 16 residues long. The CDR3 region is CASRGQLNSMNTEAFF. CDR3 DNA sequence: TGCGCCAGCAGGGGACAGCTTAACTCCATGAACACTGAAGCTTTCTTT.

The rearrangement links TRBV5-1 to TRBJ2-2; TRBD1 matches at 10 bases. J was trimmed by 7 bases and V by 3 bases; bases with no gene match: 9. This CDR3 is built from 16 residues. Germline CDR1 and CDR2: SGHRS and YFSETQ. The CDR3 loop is CASSSYPGTGVGELFF. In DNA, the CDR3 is TGCGCCAGCAGCTCCTATCCCGGGACAGGGGTCGGGGAGCTGTTTTTT.

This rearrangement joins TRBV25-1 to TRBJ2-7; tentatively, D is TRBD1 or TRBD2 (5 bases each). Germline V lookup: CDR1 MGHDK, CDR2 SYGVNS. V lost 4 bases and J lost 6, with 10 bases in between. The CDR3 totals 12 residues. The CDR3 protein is CASSGRDVEQYF. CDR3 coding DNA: TGTGCCAGCAGTGGCCGGGACGTCGAGCAGTACTTC.

CDR3: CASSEFRRSSYEQYF. The CDR3 DNA is TGTGCCAGCAGTGAATTCCGGAGGTCGTCCTACGAGCAGTACTTC. The V call is TRBV6-1, the J call TRBJ2-7, with a tentative D call TRBD2 (5 bases). The CDR3 is 15 residues long. Germline loops: CDR1 MNHNS, CDR2 SASEGT. V gave up 2 bases and J gave up 1 base, with 12 bases separating them.

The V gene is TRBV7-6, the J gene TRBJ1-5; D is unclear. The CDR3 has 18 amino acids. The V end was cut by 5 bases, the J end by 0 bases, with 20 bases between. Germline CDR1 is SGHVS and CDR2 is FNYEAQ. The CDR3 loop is CASSPTVSAQYSNQPQHF. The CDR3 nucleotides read TGTGCCAGCAGCCCAACGGTGTCGGCACAATATAGCAATCAGCCCCAGCATTTT.

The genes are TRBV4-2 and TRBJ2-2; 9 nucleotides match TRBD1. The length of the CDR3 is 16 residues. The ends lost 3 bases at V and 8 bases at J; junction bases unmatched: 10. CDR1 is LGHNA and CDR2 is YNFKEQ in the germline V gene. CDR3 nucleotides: TGTGCCAGCAGCCAGGCGGGACAGGGTATCTCTGGGGAGCTGTTTTTT. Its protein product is CASSQAGQGISGELFF.